This entry concerns a single TCR beta chain. TCRdb recomputed calls from the 5' RACE reads with MiXCR, one row per CDR3 protein. The sample includes about 600,000 distinct CDR3 sequences, 20% to 25% of them seen just once. The sample originates from a study of T-cell memory formation after mild COVID-19. The CDR3 runs 15 residues. Trimming stripped 5 bases from V and 0 bases from J, with 10 bases between. The germline V gene has CDR1 SEHNR and CDR2 FQNEAQ (reference sequence). The clonotype originates from an adult woman who had mild COVID-19 (a few samples of this study predate the infection). Cell type and time point are not known. Sequenced: PBMCs or a T cell subset sorted from them (not recorded which). The rearrangement links TRBV7-9 to TRBJ2-2; D unclear. CDR3 protein: CASSAPLANTGELFF. Written as DNA, the CDR3 is TGTGCCAGCAGCGCGCCTTTGGCGAACACCGGGGAGCTGTTTTTT.